This is a list of T cell receptor beta chains from one sample in a study of blood T cell repertoires in COVID-19. Produced via immunoSEQ multiplex PCR; TCRdb's table is partial and in-frame only. This table holds 250,000 to 350,000 clones, roughly 84% found once. Sequencing used peripheral blood. Receptors originate from a human donor with COVID-19, enrolled during active disease. The donor label of this sample is uncertain. Both conserved end residues are part of each CDR3. The D gene is left open where the match is weak. The size field is filled for only some rows; it gives once, few, many or a size class.

d_call,j_call,clone_size,v_call,cdr3_nt,cdr3_aa
TRBD2,TRBJ2-1,.,TRBV27,TGTGCCAGCAGCCCGGGGACTAGCGGAAACAATGAGCAGTTCTTC,CASSPGTSGNNEQFF
.,TRBJ1-2,.,TRBV7-3,TGTGCCAGCAGCCCGGAAGGGACCCGGGGAGGCTATGGCTACACCTTC,CASSPEGTRGGYGYTF
.,TRBJ1-1,once,TRBV27,TGTGCCAGCAGTTTTAACCAGGGCGGCGAAGCTTTCTTT,CASSFNQGGEAFF
TRBD2,TRBJ2-7,once,TRBV6-1,TGTGCCAGCAGTGAACGGGCAGCGGGGGTAAGCGAGCAGTACTTC,CASSERAAGVSEQYF
TRBD2,TRBJ2-5,.,TRBV7-2,TGTGCCAGCAGCCCGACTAGCGGGAGAAAAGAGACCCAGTACTTC,CASSPTSGRKETQYF
TRBD2,TRBJ2-7,.,TRBV7-6,TGTGCCAGCAGCTTAGGACCTAGCGGGATTGTCGAGCAGTACTTC,CASSLGPSGIVEQYF
.,TRBJ2-5,.,TRBV12-3/TRBV12-4,TGTGCCAGCAGTTTATACGGGGAGACCCAGTACTTC,CASSLYGETQYF
.,TRBJ2-1,.,TRBV11-2,TGTGCCAGCAGCTTAGCATCGACACGATCCTACAATGAGCAGTTCTTC,CASSLASTRSYNEQFF
.,TRBJ1-1,.,TRBV18,TGTGCCAGCTCAGAACAGGAGACAACTGAAGCTTTCTTT,CASSEQETTEAFF
.,TRBJ1-1,once,TRBV27,TGTGCCAGCAGGGCGGGGGGGACTGAAGCTTTCTTT,CASRAGGTEAFF
TRBD1,TRBJ1-5,.,TRBV19,TGTGCCAGTAGTATAGGAACAGGGGGCAATCAGCCCCAGCATTTT,CASSIGTGGNQPQHF
TRBD2,TRBJ2-3,.,TRBV5-4,TGTGCCAGCAGCCCAGAACTAGCGGGAGGGCGAGATACGCAGTATTTT,CASSPELAGGRDTQYF
.,TRBJ1-1,.,TRBV7-2,TGTGCCAGCAGCTTGTTCCTCGGCGGTGACACTGAAGCTTTCTTT,CASSLFLGGDTEAFF
TRBD2,TRBJ2-2,.,TRBV5-4,TGTGCCAGCAGCGGCTCCCCACTAGCGGCAAACACCGGGGAGCTGTTTTTT,CASSGSPLAANTGELFF
TRBD1,TRBJ1-2,.,TRBV28,TGTGCCAGCAGTTTAGGACAGGGGAGAAGCTACACCTTC,CASSLGQGRSYTF
TRBD1,TRBJ1-5,.,TRBV5-1,TGCGCCAGCAGCTTGGAGGGACAGCCAAATCAGCCCCAGCATTTT,CASSLEGQPNQPQHF
.,TRBJ2-6,.,TRBV2,TGTGCCAGCCGGGTAGACTCTGGGGCCAACGTCCTGACTTTC,CASRVDSGANVLTF
TRBD2,TRBJ2-1,few,TRBV5-1,TGCGCCAGCAGTACTAGCGGAGCCCACCAGGAGCAGTTCTTC,CASSTSGAHQEQFF
TRBD1,TRBJ1-2,many,TRBV5-1,TGCGCCAGCAGCTCTCAGGGGGCCTTGGGCTATGGCTACACCTTC,CASSSQGALGYGYTF
TRBD1,TRBJ1-6,.,TRBV30,TGTGCCTGGACCCGAAGGGGCAGCAGGGGGCATTCACCCCTCCACTTT,CAWTRRGSRGHSPLHF
TRBD2,TRBJ2-1,.,TRBV20-1,TGCAGTGCCGGACTAGCTGAGGAGCAGTTCTTC,CSAGLAEEQFF
TRBD1,TRBJ2-1,.,TRBV6-5,TGTGCCACCCAGGTGGGACAGGGGGTGAACAATGAGCAGTTCTTC,CATQVGQGVNNEQFF